Shown below are 27 T cell receptor beta chains from a single sample sequenced in a study of Ad26.COV2.S vaccination and SARS-CoV-2 variants. Treatment defined: roughly 19 received Ad26.COV2.S at low or high dose, single or two shots; about 5 received placebo; per-sample allocation not given. Sampling was performed 63 days after the first vaccine or placebo injection. Repertoires were generated with immunoSEQ multiplex PCR, while TCRdb's copy carries only in-frame clones and drops some. The sample yields over 300,000 clones, under 90% seen once. Source: peripheral blood, taken in a trial of Ad26.COV2.S vaccine versus placebo. The receptors here all came from a person between 18 and 65 years old who received the Ad26.COV2.S COVID-19 vaccine or a placebo.

The chain couples TRBV2 to TRBJ2-1; 7 nucleotides match TRBD1. CDR1 is SNHLY and CDR2 is FYNNEI in the germline V gene. V gave up 8 bases and J gave up 7 bases; unmatched junction bases: 5. CDR3 length equals 12 residues. In DNA form, the CDR3 reads TGTGCCAGCTCGTGGGACAGAAATGAGCAGTTCTTC. It encodes CASSWDRNEQFF. The variable domain in full, with the rest retrieved from reference TRBV2 and TRBJ2-1, is EPEVTQTPSHQVTQMGQEVILRCVPISNHLYFYWYRQILGQKVEFLVSFYNNEISEKSEIFDDQFSVERPDGSNFTLKIRSTKLEDSAMYFCASSWDRNEQFFGPGTRLTVL.

J is TRBJ2-1 and V is TRBV5-1, with D possibly being TRBD2 (6 bases). V lost 4 bases and J lost 6, with 20 bases in between. The CDR3 covers 16 residues. Germline-derived CDR1 and CDR2 are SGHRS and YFSETQ. The CDR3 DNA reads TGCGCCAGCAGCGCACGGGACTCCCGGCTCTCCAATGAGCAGTTCTTC. Its protein product is CASSARDSRLSNEQFF.

V gene TRBV27 combines with J gene TRBJ2-4, with 13 bases aligning to TRBD2. The CDR3 sequence is 17 residues long. CDR1 is MNHEY and CDR2 is SMNVEV in the germline V gene (reference sequence). V was clipped by 5 bases and J by 7 bases; unmatched bases: 11. The DNA for the CDR3 is TGTGCCAGCAGTCCGACTAGCGGGGGGCCGCCAAGGAACATTCAGTACTTC. Amino acid sequence: CASSPTSGGPPRNIQYF.

This clone was counted only a few times. The chain employs TRBV5-1 and TRBJ1-3; D is uncertain. Per the germline V gene, CDR1 is SGHRS and CDR2 is YFSETQ. The CDR3 sequence is 15 residues long. Trimming pared 0 bases from V and 4 bases from J, leaving 11 bases between. CDR3 amino acids: CASSLEASQGNTIYF. Here the CDR3 DNA reads TGCGCCAGCAGCTTGGAGGCATCGCAAGGAAACACCATATATTTT.

The chain combines TRBV5-6 with TRBJ1-1; D gene unclear. Germline loops: CDR1 SGHDT, CDR2 YYEEEE. This CDR3 has 14 amino acids. Deletions cut 2 bases from V and 1 base from J, with 9 bases between. CDR3 nucleotides: TGTGCCAGCAGCTTAGCTTACGGGAACACTGAAGCTTTCTTT. Protein product: CASSLAYGNTEAFF.

The chain has TRBV6-5 and TRBJ2-7, with TRBD1 identical over 10 bases. The CDR3 spans 14 residues. Per germline, CDR1 MNHEY and CDR2 SVGAGI. The ends lost 6 bases at V and 5 bases at J; junction bases unmatched: 7. The CDR3 bases are TGTGCCAGCAGGCTGGGACAGGGGAGGAACGAGCAGTACTTC. Amino acids: CASRLGQGRNEQYF.

The rearrangement links TRBV21-1 to TRBJ2-7; TRBD1, as called in the table, went unchecked against the DNA. TRBV21-1 has pseudogene status. The CDR3 has 19 amino acids. The CDR3 here is CASSKAVKQGPFFTYEQYF. CDR3 bases: TGTGCCAGCAGCAAAGCTGTGAAACAGGGTCCCTTCTTCACCTACGAGCAGTACTTC.

The rearrangement uses TRBV10-2 and TRBJ2-1; D gene ambiguous. This CDR3 is built from 15 residues. The germline V gene encodes CDR1 WSHSY and CDR2 SAAADI. Deletions cut 2 bases from V and 4 bases from J, with 12 bases between. CDR3 in DNA: TGCGCCAGCAGTGAGAACGGGTTCGAATACAATGAGCAGTTCTTC. Residues: CASSENGFEYNEQFF.

The V call is TRBV10-2, the J call TRBJ2-7; D is unresolved. V was trimmed by 5 bases and J by 2 bases, leaving 7 bases between them. Per germline, CDR1 WSHSY and CDR2 SAAADI. This CDR3 region has 12 residues. The chain's CDR3 is CASSTSPYEQYF. CDR3 coding DNA: TGCGCCAGCAGTACAAGCCCCTACGAGCAGTACTTC.

The genes are TRBV30 and TRBJ1-2; tentatively, D is TRBD1 (5 bases). Germline assignment: CDR1 GTSNPN and CDR2 SVGIG (reference sequence). The V end was cut by 5 bases, the J end by 8 bases, with 9 bases between. This CDR3 has 10 residues. In DNA form, the CDR3 reads TGTGCCTGGGGGACGTACGGCTACACCTTC. Translating it yields CAWGTYGYTF.

This clone was recorded only once. V is TRBV7-9 and J is TRBJ2-7, with 10 bases lining up with TRBD1. Germline lookup yields CDR1 SEHNR and CDR2 FQNEAQ (reference sequence). Germline trimming cut 5 bases from V and 2 bases from J; bases unmatched to any gene: 9. The length of the CDR3 is 16 residues. CDR3 protein: CASSPRGTGAAYEQYF. CDR3 DNA sequence: TGTGCCAGCAGCCCGCGGGGGACAGGGGCCGCCTACGAGCAGTACTTC.

This clone was seen a single time. This chain uses TRBV7-9 with TRBJ2-6; a possible D gene is TRBD1 (6 bases). The V gene lost 5 bases and the J gene lost 0 bases, with 17 bases spanning the gap. The CDR3 is 18 residues long. Germline CDR1 reads SEHNR; CDR2 reads FQNEAQ (reference sequence). CDR3 loop: CASSDSLLTGSGANVLTF. The CDR3 DNA is TGTGCCAGCAGCGATAGCCTCTTGACAGGCTCTGGGGCCAACGTCCTGACTTTC.

The table lists this clone with a count of one. The genes are TRBV5-1 and TRBJ1-1; maybe TRBD1 (6 bases). Germline CDR1 is SGHRS and CDR2 is YFSETQ. This CDR3 region has 15 residues. V was clipped by 5 bases and J by 0 bases, with 14 bases between them. This chain's CDR3 is CASRTTGQMNTEAFF. For the CDR3, the DNA is TGCGCCAGCAGAACGACAGGCCAGATGAACACTGAAGCTTTCTTT.

This clone was counted only a few times. The chain couples TRBV5-8 to TRBJ1-5; 10 positions agree with TRBD1. The CDR3 is 13 amino acids. The J segment lost 10 bases and the V segment lost 3 bases, leaving 4 bases of the junction unmatched. Germline CDR1 is SGHTS and CDR2 is YDEGEE. Here the CDR3 DNA reads TGTGCCAGCAGCTGGGACAGGGGAAAACCCCAGCATTTT. Its protein product is CASSWDRGKPQHF.

V usage is TRBV23-1 and J usage is TRBJ1-1; TRBD1 agrees at 9 bases. TRBV23-1 is treated as an ORF (open reading frame) with a function not yet certain. V lost 9 bases and J lost 5; bases outside the gene matches: 13. CDR3 length equals 15 residues. This CDR3 is CARERTGAKGTEAFF. The CDR3 DNA reads TGCGCCAGGGAAAGGACAGGGGCTAAGGGGACTGAAGCTTTCTTT.

This clone was seen a few times. This CDR3 is CASSLAEKVAGQETQYF. In nucleotides, the CDR3 is TGTGCCAGCAGCTTAGCGGAGAAGGTGGCAGGGCAAGAGACCCAGTACTTC. This chain links TRBV7-7 with TRBJ2-5; D possibly corresponds to TRBD1 (5 bases). The CDR3 runs to 17 residues. In germline, CDR1 is SSHAT, CDR2 FNYEAQ (reference sequence). V lost 0 bases to trimming and J lost 2 bases, with 16 bases between them.

This chain connects TRBV7-2 to TRBJ1-5; no reliable D call. Trimming stripped 5 bases from V and 6 bases from J, with 14 bases between. The CDR3 runs 14 residues. Germline values: CDR1 SGHTA, CDR2 FQGNSA. CDR3 residues: CASSPESRAQPQHF. For the CDR3, the DNA is TGTGCCAGCAGCCCTGAATCCCGGGCTCAGCCCCAGCATTTT. The complete variable domain, with remaining parts taken from reference TRBV7-2 and TRBJ1-5, reads GAGVSQSPSNKVTEKGKDVELRCDPISGHTALYWYRQSLGQGLEFLIYFQGNSAPDKSGLPSDRFSAERTGGSVSTLTIQRTQQEDSAVYLCASSPESRAQPQHFGDGTRLSIL.

The chain has TRBV11-3 and TRBJ2-2, with a possible D match to TRBD1 (6 bases). Trimming removed 3 bases at V and 4 bases at J, with 12 bases between. Looked up from germline, CDR1 is SGHNT and CDR2 is YENEEA. The CDR3 has 15 amino acids. This CDR3 is CASSLGTSGTGELFF. In DNA form, the CDR3 reads TGTGCCAGCAGCTTGGGGACATCGGGCACCGGGGAGCTGTTTTTT. The variable domain in full, with the rest retrieved from reference TRBV11-3 and TRBJ2-2, is EAGVVQSPRYKIIEKKQPVAFWCNPISGHNTLYWYLQNLGQGPELLIRYENEEAVDDSQLPKDRFSAERLKGVDSTLKIQPAELGDSAVYLCASSLGTSGTGELFFGEGSRLTVL.

This clone was recorded only once. The chain joins TRBV12-5 to TRBJ2-5, with unresolved D. V was trimmed by 4 bases and J by 4 bases, leaving 7 bases between them. The germline V gene encodes CDR1 LGHNT and CDR2 FRNRAP. The CDR3 is made up of 12 amino acids. The CDR3 DNA follows: TGTGCTAGTGGTTCTGAAGGAGAGACCCAGTACTTC. Translated, it gives CASGSEGETQYF.

V usage is TRBV6-5 and J usage is TRBJ2-7, with 8 bases lining up with TRBD1. The V gene end was trimmed by 4 bases and the J gene end by 3 bases; junction bases not matched to a gene: 11. Germline values: CDR1 MNHEY, CDR2 SVGAGI. The CDR3 totals 16 residues. This CDR3 is CASSSPDRVIFYEQYF. The CDR3 nucleotides read TGTGCCAGCAGTTCGCCGGACAGGGTAATATTCTACGAGCAGTACTTC.

This chain uses TRBV5-1 with TRBJ1-1; no clear D gene. This CDR3 has 12 amino acids. CDR1 and CDR2 (germline): SGHRS, YFSETQ. Trimming removed 7 bases from V and 1 base from J, with 8 bases in between. The CDR3 nucleotides read TGCGCCAGCGGACCGGGGAACACTGAAGCTTTCTTT. This encodes CASGPGNTEAFF.

This clone was counted once. This rearrangement joins TRBV9 to TRBJ1-6, with 8 bases that match TRBD1. The V gene end was trimmed by 3 bases and the J gene end by 7 bases; junction bases not matched to a gene: 6. Germline V gene data show CDR1 as SGDLS and CDR2 as YYNGEE. This CDR3 contains 15 residues. The CDR3, as DNA: TGTGCCAGCAGCGGACAGGGGTTAGGAAATTCACCCCTCCACTTT. Protein product: CASSGQGLGNSPLHF.

The chain couples TRBV12-3 or TRBV12-4 to TRBJ1-1; no clear D. CDR3 length: 13 residues. V was cut by 6 bases and J by 7 bases, with 15 bases left in between. CDR3 nucleotide sequence: TGTGCCAGCAGACTTACCGACGCGAGTGAAGCTTTCTTT. Translated: CASRLTDASEAFF.

This clone was detected once. The rearrangement joins TRBV6-1 to TRBJ1-4; D perhaps matches TRBD1 (6 bases). The CDR3 is 15 amino acids. V was clipped by 2 bases and J by 5 bases, with 12 bases between them. The V gene's germline CDR1 is MNHNS and CDR2 SASEGT. The CDR3 here is CASSESVGGNEKLFF. The CDR3 coding sequence is TGTGCCAGCAGTGAAAGTGTAGGGGGAAATGAAAAACTGTTTTTT.

The chain combines TRBV6-2 or TRBV6-3 with TRBJ1-1; no clear D gene. Germline lookup yields CDR1 MNHEY and CDR2 SVGEGT. V was trimmed by 2 bases and J by 0 bases, leaving 13 bases between them. The CDR3 contains 16 residues. The CDR3: CASSYGPGRMNTEAFF. CDR3 coding DNA: TGTGCCAGCAGTTACGGCCCGGGGAGGATGAACACTGAAGCTTTCTTT.

This clone was recorded only once. This chain uses TRBV29-1 with TRBJ2-2; 7 positions agree with TRBD1. J gave up 4 bases and V 5 bases, and 4 bases lay outside the gene matches. Germline CDR1 is SQVTM and CDR2 is ANQGSEA. The CDR3 spans 13 residues. The CDR3 region has the DNA TGCAGCGTTCGGCAGGGGGTCACCGGGGAGCTGTTTTTT. Translating gives CSVRQGVTGELFF.

The gene calls are TRBV11-3 and TRBJ1-1; D not resolved. Germline lookup yields CDR1 SGHNT and CDR2 YENEEA. V was cut by 2 bases and J by 3 bases, with 7 bases left in between. The CDR3 sequence is 13 residues long. CDR3 DNA sequence: TGTGCCAGCAGCTTAATAACGGACACTGAAGCTTTCTTT. It encodes CASSLITDTEAFF.